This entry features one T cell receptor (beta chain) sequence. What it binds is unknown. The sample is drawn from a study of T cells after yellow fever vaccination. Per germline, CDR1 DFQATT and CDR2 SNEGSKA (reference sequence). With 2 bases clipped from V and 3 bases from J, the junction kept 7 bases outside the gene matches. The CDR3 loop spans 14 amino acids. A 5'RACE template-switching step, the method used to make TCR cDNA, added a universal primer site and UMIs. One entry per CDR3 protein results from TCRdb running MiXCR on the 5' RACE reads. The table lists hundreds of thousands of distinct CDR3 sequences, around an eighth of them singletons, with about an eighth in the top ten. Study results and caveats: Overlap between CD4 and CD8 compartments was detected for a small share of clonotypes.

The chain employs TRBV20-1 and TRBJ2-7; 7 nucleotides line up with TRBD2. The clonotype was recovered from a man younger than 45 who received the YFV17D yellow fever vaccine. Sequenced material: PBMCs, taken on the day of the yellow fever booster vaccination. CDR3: CSARSPSGVYEQYF. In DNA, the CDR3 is TGCAGTGCTAGAAGCCCTAGCGGAGTCTACGAGCAGTACTTC.